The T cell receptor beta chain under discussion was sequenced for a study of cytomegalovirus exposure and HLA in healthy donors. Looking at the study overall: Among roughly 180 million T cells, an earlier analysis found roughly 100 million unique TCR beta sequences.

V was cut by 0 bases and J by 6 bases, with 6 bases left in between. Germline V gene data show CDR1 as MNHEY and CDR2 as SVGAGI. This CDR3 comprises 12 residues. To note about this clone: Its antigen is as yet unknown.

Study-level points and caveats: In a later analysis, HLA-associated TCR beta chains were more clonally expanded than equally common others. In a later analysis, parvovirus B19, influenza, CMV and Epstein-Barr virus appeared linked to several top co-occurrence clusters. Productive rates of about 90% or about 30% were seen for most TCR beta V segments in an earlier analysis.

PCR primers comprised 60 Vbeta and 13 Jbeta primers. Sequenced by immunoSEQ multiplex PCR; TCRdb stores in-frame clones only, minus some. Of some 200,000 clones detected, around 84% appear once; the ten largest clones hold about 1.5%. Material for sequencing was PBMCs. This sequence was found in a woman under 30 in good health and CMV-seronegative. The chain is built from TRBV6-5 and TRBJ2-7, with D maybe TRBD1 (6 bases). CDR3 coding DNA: TGTGCCAGCAGTTACTCGACAGGCGAGCAGTACTTC. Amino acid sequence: CASSYSTGEQYF.